This entry lists 12 T cell receptor beta chains sequenced from one sample in a study of shared clonotypes between healthy human individuals. The table came from immunoSEQ multiplex PCR; TCRdb's copy has only in-frame clones and leaves some out. The sample records 500,000 to 700,000 clones, 95% being singletons. In the naive CD8 group, cells lacked CD45RO and were positively selected for CCR7, so terminally differentiated effector memory CD45RA+ cells were left out. Source material: naive CD8+ T cells sorted from blood. The origin of the receptors is a woman aged 25 to 45 in good health.

The chain recombines TRBV19 with TRBJ1-4; tentatively, D is TRBD1 (5 bases). Germline assignment: CDR1 LNHDA and CDR2 SQIVND (reference sequence). Trimming took off 6 bases at V and 8 bases at J, with 10 bases between the two ends. CDR3 length: 12 amino acids. Here the CDR3 DNA reads TGTGCCAGTAGGGGGGACGGCGAAAAACTGTTTTTT. It specifies CASRGDGEKLFF.

This sequence joins TRBV27 and TRBJ2-7, with 9 bases matching TRBD2. Germline loops: CDR1 MNHEY, CDR2 SMNVEV (reference sequence). The CDR3 consists of 16 residues. The ends lost 3 bases at V and 5 bases at J; junction bases unmatched: 11. CDR3 loop: CASSFGGAGGPHEQYF. DNA of the CDR3: TGTGCCAGCAGTTTCGGTGGGGCGGGAGGGCCCCACGAGCAGTACTTC.

This chain uses TRBV5-1 with TRBJ2-7; D unresolved. The CDR3 is made up of 13 amino acids. The germline V gene encodes CDR1 SGHRS and CDR2 YFSETQ. The V end was cut by 1 base, the J end by 3 bases, with 8 bases between. CDR3: CASSLSRFYEQYF. CDR3 sequence (DNA): TGCGCCAGCAGCTTGTCTAGATTCTACGAGCAGTACTTC.

This clone was recorded only once. The V gene is TRBV19, the J gene TRBJ2-1, with 9 bases that match TRBD2. Trimming took 5 bases from V and 5 from J; bases not matched to a gene: 7. The germline V gene encodes CDR1 LNHDA and CDR2 SQIVND (reference sequence). The CDR3 is 15 residues long. The CDR3 loop reads CASSGLAGIDNEQFF. CDR3 coding DNA: TGTGCCAGTAGTGGGCTAGCGGGAATCGACAATGAGCAGTTCTTC.

The chain has TRBV27 and TRBJ2-3, with 10 bases aligning to TRBD2. The V gene end was trimmed by 7 bases and the J gene end by 5 bases; junction bases not matched to a gene: 6. The CDR3 runs 14 residues. Germline values: CDR1 MNHEY, CDR2 SMNVEV (reference sequence). The CDR3 region has the DNA TGTGCCAGCACCCTAGCGGGAGCCTTAGATACGCAGTATTTT. It specifies CASTLAGALDTQYF.

CDR3 sequence reads: CSVEGGPTNEQFF. CDR3 coding DNA: TGCAGCGTTGAAGGTGGACCCACTAATGAGCAGTTCTTC. The V gene is TRBV29-1, the J gene TRBJ2-1; D gene uncertain. The germline gives CDR1 SQVTM, CDR2 ANQGSEA. V was clipped by 1 base and J by 7 bases, with 11 bases between them. The CDR3 is 13 amino acids.

The genes are TRBV27 and TRBJ2-7; 8 bases are a match to TRBD1. Unmatched junction bases numbered 9, after V lost 5 bases and J lost 3 bases. The CDR3 is made up of 15 amino acids. Germline loops: CDR1 MNHEY, CDR2 SMNVEV (reference sequence). The CDR3: CASSGWDRPIYEQYF. CDR3 bases: TGTGCCAGCAGTGGATGGGACAGGCCCATCTACGAGCAGTACTTC.

The genes are TRBV9 and TRBJ2-5; D remains unclear. The CDR3 extends over 12 amino acids. Trimming stripped 3 bases from V and 5 bases from J, with 8 bases between. CDR1 and CDR2 (germline): SGDLS, YYNGEE. The CDR3 protein is CASSGQLETQYF. The CDR3 bases are TGTGCCAGCAGCGGACAACTGGAGACCCAGTACTTC.

The chain is built from TRBV9 and TRBJ2-5, with 7 nucleotides matching TRBD2. Near its end, the DNA agrees better with TRBJ2-7, so the J call may be wrong. The CDR3 has 14 residues. Germline values: CDR1 SGDLS, CDR2 YYNGEE. CDR3 region: CASSATAGDYEQYF. The CDR3 DNA reads as TGTGCCAGCAGCGCCACGGCGGGGGACTACGAGCAGTACTTC.

CDR3 nucleotide sequence: TGTGCCAGCAGCTTAACAGACCCTTACGAGCAGTACTTC. This gives the protein CASSLTDPYEQYF. V gene TRBV7-8 combines with J gene TRBJ2-7, with D unresolved. The V end lost 2 bases, the J end lost 4 bases, and 9 bases lay between the germline ends. The CDR3 is made up of 13 amino acids. In germline, CDR1 is SGHVS, CDR2 FQNEAQ.

Concerning this clone: At one end the junction does not follow the germline gene, possibly because of a read error. The chain carries TRBV11-2 and TRBJ2-3; 7 bases line up with TRBD2. The CDR3 spans 14 residues. Germline-derived CDR1 and CDR2 are SGHAT and FQNNGV. The CDR3 loop is CASTLAGSTDTQYF. The CDR3 nucleotides read TGTGCCAGCACCTTAGCGGGCAGCACAGATACGCAGTATTTT.

This chain's CDR3 is CAWSVGQGNSPLHF. CDR3 DNA sequence: TGTGCCTGGAGCGTCGGACAGGGGAATTCACCCCTCCACTTT. The rearrangement uses TRBV30 and TRBJ1-6, with 9 bases aligning to TRBD1. CDR1 and CDR2 (germline): GTSNPN, SVGIG (reference sequence). V dropped 3 bases and J dropped 7; count of bases not matched to a gene: 4. The CDR3 totals 14 residues.